This T cell receptor beta chain was documented in a study of kidney transplant recipient with SARS-CoV-2 infection. Germline lookup yields CDR1 LGHDT and CDR2 YNNKEL (reference sequence). The CDR3 is 17 amino acids. Using its own MiXCR run on the reads, TCRdb lists one record per CDR3 protein. Of approximately 240,000 distinct CDR3 sequences listed, around 30% are singletons. Turning to this clonotype: One end of the junction does not line up with germline, which may come from a read error.

This TCR came from a male patient between 25 and 40 years old who had COVID-19 and was a kidney transplant recipient. Some T cells may be provided by the graft donor. Sequenced material: a blood sample, taken at baseline and between days 110 and 120 from a kidney transplant recipient. The genes are TRBV3-1 and TRBJ1-1; possible D gene TRBD1, 5 bases. CDR3 DNA sequence: TGTGCCAGCAGCCGAAGAGGGGCCGGCGGGATGAACACTGAAGCTTCCTTT. This translates into CASSRRGAGGMNTEASF.